The following is a TCR beta chain sequence with its context. Antigen unknown. The CDR3 is 10 residues long. V lost 2 bases to trimming and J lost 5 bases, with 0 bases between them. Germline CDR1 DFQATT, CDR2 SNEGSKA (reference sequence). TCRdb's copy holds only in-frame clones and misses some; the assay was immunoSEQ multiplex PCR. The sample has about 140,000 clones, over 75% seen once. This entry comes from a study of T cell responses to AZD1222 COVID-19 vaccine. Study results and limitations: Just a handful of AZD1222 recipients tested seropositive at baseline.

The chain carries TRBV20-1 and TRBJ1-4; D gene ambiguous. The sequence derives from an adult in good health. Sequencing used peripheral blood, obtained on day 0 of AZD1222 vaccination. The CDR3 protein is CSARNEKLFF. The CDR3 DNA reads as TGCAGTGCTAGAAATGAAAAACTGTTTTTT.